The entry below gives a single T cell receptor (beta chain) sequence along with its context. No cognate antigen has been identified for it. Base quality data are lacking; no much larger clone is found one base away. This specimen belongs to a study of Ad26.COV2.S vaccination and SARS-CoV-2 variants (dated by TCRdb to about 2021). For the study in its entirety: Vaccine-arm donors came from COV1001, a multicentre, randomized, double-blind, placebo-controlled phase I-IIa trial of Ad26.COV2.S in healthy adults. A total of some 30 samples were included in the TCR-sequenced set, comprising around 19 Ad26.COV2.S vaccine recipients, 5 placebo recipients and 8 SARS-CoV-2 convalescent individuals. Trial participants were randomized into five groups of five: low-dose or high-dose Ad26.COV2.S given once or twice, or placebo on both occasions. Ad26.COV2.S was administered intramuscularly at 5 x 10^10 or 1 x 10^11 viral particles, either as a single shot or as two shots given 56 days apart. Blinding of investigators to trial group allocation was maintained during experiments and outcome assessment. The specificity and breadth of SARS-CoV-2-reactive T cell receptors after Ad26.COV2.S vaccination were assessed by TCRbeta repertoire sequencing.

The immunoSEQ Assay was the method used to sequence TCRbeta CDR3 regions. After extraction, genomic DNA underwent amplification by bias-controlled multiplex PCR, followed by high-throughput sequencing. The published analysis was carried out like this. To quantify the absolute abundance of every unique TCRbeta CDR3 region, sequences were collapsed and filtered. T cell fraction was estimated by normalizing TCRbeta template counts to usable DNA, with usable DNA measured through amplification of reference genes found in all nucleated cells. Repertoire TCRs were annotated as SARS-CoV-2-specific when V gene, CDR3 amino acid sequence and J gene were exactly matched to a known reactive TCR set. The reference SARS-CoV-2 TCR set was obtained from MIRA and was filtered for enrichment in COVID-19-positive ImmuneCODE repertoires, whereby public or cross-reactive TCRs were removed. Drawing on the MIRA antigens, annotated TCRs were analysed further at the level of specific ORF or position within ORF. Depth was the summed frequency of annotated unique rearrangements, while breadth was defined as annotated unique rearrangements over total unique productive rearrangements. Two-sided Wilcoxon rank-sum tests were used to compare TCR breadth between groups. TCRdb's version of the immuneACCESS table is confined to in-frame rearrangements and falls short of the full clone set. An unresolved V gene accounts for under half of the shortfall where checked; the remainder is of unknown origin. V and J calls and clone size are copied from that table; D and trimming were computed from the DNA. The sample table contains roughly 460,000 clones; only one count was recorded for 70% to 90% of them. The top ten clonotypes cover 1.5% to 2% of the sample.

The paper's findings and limits, for the study overall: After vaccination, spike-specific CD8+ and CD4+ T cell responses were reported to show substantial breadth. Vaccine and placebo recipients had comparable non-spike TCR breadth, which fits with the vaccine containing only spike. Ad26.COV2.S recipients had higher spike-specific TCR breadth than placebo recipients (P = 0.0014). The study was not powered for comparison of responses between vaccine doses or regimens. The authors noted that the TCR breadth and depth analyses may have underestimated total T cell responses.

The sample's treatment or condition label, in plain terms: around 19 received Ad26.COV2.S at low or high dose, single or two shots; about 5 received placebo; per-sample allocation not given. Repertoires of vaccine and placebo recipients were sequenced from samples collected on day 63 after the first injection. Cohort 1b enrolled roughly 25 adults aged 18-55 years at a single site in Boston, USA, between 29 July and 7 August 2020. As a vaccine, Ad26.COV2.S was a replication-incompetent adenovirus type 26 vector that expressed a prefusion-stabilized SARS-CoV-2 spike protein derived from the original Wuhan strain. The CDR3, from cysteine to phenylalanine, totals 12 residues. The DNA shown is the 36-base CDR3, in frame from base 1. The germline V gene gives CDR1 as MDHEN and CDR2 as SYDVKM.

The sample consisted of peripheral blood, taken in a trial of Ad26.COV2.S vaccine versus placebo. The chain uses TRBV28 and TRBJ1-5; the D gene cannot be resolved reliably. The receptor comes from a person between 18 and 65 years old who received the Ad26.COV2.S COVID-19 vaccine or a placebo. The CDR3 reads CATQPRRQPQHF. The bases read TGTGCTACCCAACCCCGGAGACAGCCCCAGCATTTT. The full variable domain, completed from the reference TRBV28 and TRBJ1-5 proteins outside the CDR3, reads DVKVTQSSRYLVKRTGEKVFLECVQDMDHENMFWYRQDPGLGLRLIYFSYDVKMKEKGDIPEGYSVSREKKERFSLILESASTNQTSMYLCATQPRRQPQHFGDGTRLSIL.